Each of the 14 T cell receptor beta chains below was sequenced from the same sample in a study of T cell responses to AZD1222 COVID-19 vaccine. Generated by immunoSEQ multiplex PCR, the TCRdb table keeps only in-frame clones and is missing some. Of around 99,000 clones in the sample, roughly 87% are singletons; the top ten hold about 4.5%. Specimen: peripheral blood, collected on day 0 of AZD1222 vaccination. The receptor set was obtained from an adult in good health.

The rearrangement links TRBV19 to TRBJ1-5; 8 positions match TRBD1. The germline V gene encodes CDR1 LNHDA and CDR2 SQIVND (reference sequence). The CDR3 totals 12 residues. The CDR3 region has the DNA TGTGCTACCAGGGGGCGTGATCAGCCCCAGCATTTT. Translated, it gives CATRGRDQPQHF.

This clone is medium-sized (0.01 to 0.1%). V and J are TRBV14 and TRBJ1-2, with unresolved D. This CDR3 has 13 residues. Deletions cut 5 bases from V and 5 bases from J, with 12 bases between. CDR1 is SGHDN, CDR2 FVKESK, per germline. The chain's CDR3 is CASSGLGGYGYTF. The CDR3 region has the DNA TGTGCCAGCAGCGGCTTGGGTGGGTATGGCTACACCTTC.

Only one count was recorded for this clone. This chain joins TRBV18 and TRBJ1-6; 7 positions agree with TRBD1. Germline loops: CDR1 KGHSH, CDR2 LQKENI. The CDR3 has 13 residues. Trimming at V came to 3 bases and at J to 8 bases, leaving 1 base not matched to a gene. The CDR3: CASSPQGDSPLHF. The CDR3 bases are TGTGCCAGCTCACCCCAGGGGGATTCACCCCTCCACTTT.

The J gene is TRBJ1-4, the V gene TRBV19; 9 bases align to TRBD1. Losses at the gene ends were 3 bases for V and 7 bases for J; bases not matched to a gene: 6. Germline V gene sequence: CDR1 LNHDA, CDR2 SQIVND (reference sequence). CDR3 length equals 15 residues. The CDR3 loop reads CASSIPTGGVEKLFF. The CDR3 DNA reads TGTGCCAGTAGTATTCCCACAGGGGGCGTTGAAAAACTGTTTTTT. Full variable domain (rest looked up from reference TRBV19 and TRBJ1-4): DGGITQSPKYLFRKEGQNVTLSCEQNLNHDAMYWYRQDPGQGLRLIYYSQIVNDFQKGDIAEGYSVSREKKESFPLTVTSAQKNPTAFYLCASSIPTGGVEKLFFGSGTQLSVL.

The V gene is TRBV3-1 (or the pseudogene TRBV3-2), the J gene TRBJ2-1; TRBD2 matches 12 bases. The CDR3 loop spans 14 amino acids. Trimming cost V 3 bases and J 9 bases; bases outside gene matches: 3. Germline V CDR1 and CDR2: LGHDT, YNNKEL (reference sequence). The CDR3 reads CASSHRLAGVEQFF. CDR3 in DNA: TGTGCCAGCAGCCACAGACTAGCGGGAGTTGAGCAGTTCTTC.

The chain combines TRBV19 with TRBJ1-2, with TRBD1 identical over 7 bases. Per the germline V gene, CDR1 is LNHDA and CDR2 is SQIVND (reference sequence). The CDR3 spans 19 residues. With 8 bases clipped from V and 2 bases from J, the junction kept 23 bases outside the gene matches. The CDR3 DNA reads TGTGCCAGTCAGGGGCTCGTCGGACAGGCTGTGGGGCACAACTATGGCTACACCTTC. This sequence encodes CASQGLVGQAVGHNYGYTF.

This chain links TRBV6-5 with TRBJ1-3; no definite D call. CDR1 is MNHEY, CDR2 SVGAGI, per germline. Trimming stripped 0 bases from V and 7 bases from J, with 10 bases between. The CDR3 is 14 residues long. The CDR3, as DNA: TGTGCCAGCAGTTACTCGCGAGTATCGAACACCATATATTTT. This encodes CASSYSRVSNTIYF.

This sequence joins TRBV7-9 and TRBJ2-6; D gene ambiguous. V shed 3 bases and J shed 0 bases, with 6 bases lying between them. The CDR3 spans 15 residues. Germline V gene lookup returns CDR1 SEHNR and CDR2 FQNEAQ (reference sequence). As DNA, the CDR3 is TGTGCCAGCAGCTTCCTCGACTCTGGGGCCAACGTCCTGACTTTC. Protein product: CASSFLDSGANVLTF.

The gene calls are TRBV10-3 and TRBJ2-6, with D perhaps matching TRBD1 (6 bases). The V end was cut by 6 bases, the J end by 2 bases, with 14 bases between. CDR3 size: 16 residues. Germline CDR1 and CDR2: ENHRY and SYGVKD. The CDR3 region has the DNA TGTGCCATCAGAGATACCACAGGGCCTGGGGCCAACGTCCTGACTTTC. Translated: CAIRDTTGPGANVLTF.

CDR3 coding DNA: TGTGCCACTATCCCACCAGGGTTTCACACTGAAGCTTTCTTT. Translating it yields CATIPPGFHTEAFF. This sequence joins TRBV11-2 and TRBJ1-1, with D possibly TRBD1 on 5 matching bases. This CDR3 has 14 residues. Looked up from germline, CDR1 is SGHAT and CDR2 is FQNNGV. The V end was cut by 10 bases, the J end by 3 bases, with 18 bases between.

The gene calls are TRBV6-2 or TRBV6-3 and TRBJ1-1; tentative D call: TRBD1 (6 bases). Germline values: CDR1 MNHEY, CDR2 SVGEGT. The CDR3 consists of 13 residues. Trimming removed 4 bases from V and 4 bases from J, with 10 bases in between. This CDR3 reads CASSWGGATEAFF. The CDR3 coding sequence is TGTGCCAGCAGTTGGGGGGGCGCCACTGAAGCTTTCTTT.

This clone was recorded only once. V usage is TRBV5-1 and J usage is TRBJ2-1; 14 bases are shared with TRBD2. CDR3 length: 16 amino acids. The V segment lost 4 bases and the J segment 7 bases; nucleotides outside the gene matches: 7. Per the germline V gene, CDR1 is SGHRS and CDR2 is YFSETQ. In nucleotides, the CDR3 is TGCGCCAGCAGCGCCCAGGGACTAGCGGGAGATAATGAGCAGTTCTTC. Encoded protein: CASSAQGLAGDNEQFF.

The CDR3 here is CASSLGDNAPYEQYF. The CDR3 DNA reads TGTGCCAGCAGCTTAGGGGACAACGCCCCCTACGAGCAGTACTTC. This chain links TRBV11-1 with TRBJ2-7; D perhaps matches TRBD1 (6 bases). Trimming stripped 1 base from V and 2 bases from J, with 12 bases between. Germline CDR1 SGHAT, CDR2 FQDESV (reference sequence). The CDR3 is 15 residues long. Using reference TRBV11-1 and TRBJ2-7 for the parts outside the CDR3, the full variable domain is EAEVAQSPRYKITEKSQAVAFWCDPISGHATLYWYRQILGQGPELLVQFQDESVVDDSQLPKDRFSAERLKGVDSTLKIQPAELGDSAMYLCASSLGDNAPYEQYFGPGTRLTVT.

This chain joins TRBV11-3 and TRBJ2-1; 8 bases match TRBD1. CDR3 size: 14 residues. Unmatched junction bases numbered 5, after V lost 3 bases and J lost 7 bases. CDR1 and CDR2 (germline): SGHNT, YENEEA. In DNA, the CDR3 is TGTGCCAGCAGCTTGGGACAGGAGGCTAATGAGCAGTTCTTC. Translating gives CASSLGQEANEQFF.